The rows below give T cell receptor beta chains drawn from one sample of a study of siplizumab effects on memory and regulatory T cells. Data came from immunoSEQ multiplex PCR; TCRdb stores just in-frame clones and leaves some out. The table lists tens of thousands of clones, 70% to 85% of them singletons, with roughly 0.4% in the top ten. Input material: memory CD4+ T cells sorted from blood. Source of these receptors: a human donor in good health. Both conserved end residues are part of each CDR3. The D gene is left open where the match is weak. Size is stated for part of the rows, as once, few or many counts, or as a class when the clone is expanded.

d_gene	abundance	v_gene	j_gene	CDR3aa	CDR3nt
TRBD1	few	TRBV5-5	TRBJ2-4	CASSLEGTGANIQYF	TGTGCCAGCAGCTTGGAGGGGACAGGGGCCAACATTCAGTACTTC
NA	NA	TRBV19	TRBJ2-7	CASSGVFGYEQYF	TGTGCCAGTAGTGGGGTCTTCGGCTACGAGCAGTACTTC
NA	NA	TRBV19	TRBJ2-2	CASSLGYANANTGELFF	TGTGCCAGTAGTTTGGGATATGCTAACGCGAACACCGGGGAGCTGTTTTTT
NA	NA	TRBV2	TRBJ2-1	CASSKNLGTSEQFF	TGTGCCAGTTCAAAAAACCTTGGGACTTCTGAGCAGTTCTTC
TRBD1	NA	TRBV7-3	TRBJ1-1	CASSYTPTGTNTEAFF	TGTGCCAGCAGTTATACCCCGACAGGGACTAACACTGAAGCTTTCTTT
NA	once	TRBV1	TRBJ2-7	CTSSPRRTGFYEQYF	TGCACCAGCAGCCCACGGAGGACAGGGTTTTACGAGCAGTACTTC
NA	NA	TRBV28	TRBJ2-1	CASSLQGPSYNEQFF	TGTGCCAGCAGCCTCCAGGGACCTTCCTACAATGAGCAGTTCTTC
TRBD2	NA	TRBV4-2	TRBJ2-2	CASSQEPAGGPNTGELFF	TGTGCCAGCAGCCAAGAGCCAGCGGGGGGGCCGAACACCGGGGAGCTGTTTTTT
TRBD1	NA	TRBV30	TRBJ1-5	CAWSLTGINQPQHF	TGTGCCTGGAGCCTGACAGGGATCAATCAGCCCCAGCATTTT
NA	once	TRBV2	TRBJ1-5	CASSEVPNQPQHF	TGTGCCAGCAGTGAAGTTCCCAATCAGCCCCAGCATTTT
TRBD1	NA	TRBV20-1	TRBJ1-2	CRVGQQGGYTF	TGCAGGGTGGGACAGCAGGGTGGCTACACCTTC
NA	NA	TRBV7-2	TRBJ2-1	CASRTTSRGGTYNEQFF	TGTGCCAGCAGAACCACCTCTCGCGGCGGAACCTACAATGAGCAGTTCTTC
NA	NA	TRBV5-1	TRBJ2-1	CASSLEGGGHNEQFF	TGCGCCAGCAGCTTGGAGGGCGGGGGCCACAATGAGCAGTTCTTC
TRBD2	few	TRBV10-2	TRBJ2-3	CASGTGGTQYF	TGCGCCAGCGGTACGGGGGGGACGCAGTATTTT